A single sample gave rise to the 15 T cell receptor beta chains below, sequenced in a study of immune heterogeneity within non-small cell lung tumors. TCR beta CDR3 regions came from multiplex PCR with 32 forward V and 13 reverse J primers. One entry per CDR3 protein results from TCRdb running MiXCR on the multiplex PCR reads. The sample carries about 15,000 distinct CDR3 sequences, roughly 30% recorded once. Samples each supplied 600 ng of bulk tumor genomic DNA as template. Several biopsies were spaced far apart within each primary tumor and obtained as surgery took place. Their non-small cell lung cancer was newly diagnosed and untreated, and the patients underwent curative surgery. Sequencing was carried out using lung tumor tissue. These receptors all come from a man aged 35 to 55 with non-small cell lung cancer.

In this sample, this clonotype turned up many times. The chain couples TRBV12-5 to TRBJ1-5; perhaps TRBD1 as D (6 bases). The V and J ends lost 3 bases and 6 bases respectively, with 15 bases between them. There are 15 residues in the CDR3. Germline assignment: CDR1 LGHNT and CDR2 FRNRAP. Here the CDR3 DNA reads TGTGCTAGTGGTTTAGCTCAGGGGTTTGGTCAGCCCCAGCATTTT. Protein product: CASGLAQGFGQPQHF.

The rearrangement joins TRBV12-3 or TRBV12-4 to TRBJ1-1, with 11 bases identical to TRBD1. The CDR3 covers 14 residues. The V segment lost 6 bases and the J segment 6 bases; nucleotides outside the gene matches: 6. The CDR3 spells CASRGQGAVAEAFF. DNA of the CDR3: TGTGCCAGCAGAGGACAGGGGGCCGTCGCTGAAGCTTTCTTT.

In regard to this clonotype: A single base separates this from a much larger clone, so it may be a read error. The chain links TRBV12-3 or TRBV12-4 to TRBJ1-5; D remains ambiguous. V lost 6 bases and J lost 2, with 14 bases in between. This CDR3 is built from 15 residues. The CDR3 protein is CASRNGKYRNQPQHF. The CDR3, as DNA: TGTGCCAGCAGAAACGGTAAATATCGCAATCAGCCCCAGCATTTT.

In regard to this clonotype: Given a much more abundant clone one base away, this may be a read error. CDR3 residues: CASSLGGQVGGYEQYF. The CDR3 nucleotides read TGTGCCAGCAGTTTGGGTGGGCAGGTGGGTGGCTACGAGCAGTACTTC. This chain connects TRBV27 to TRBJ2-7; no firm D call. The length of the CDR3 is 16 residues. Per germline, CDR1 MNHEY and CDR2 SMNVEV (reference sequence). The V end was cut by 3 bases, the J end by 3 bases, with 18 bases between.

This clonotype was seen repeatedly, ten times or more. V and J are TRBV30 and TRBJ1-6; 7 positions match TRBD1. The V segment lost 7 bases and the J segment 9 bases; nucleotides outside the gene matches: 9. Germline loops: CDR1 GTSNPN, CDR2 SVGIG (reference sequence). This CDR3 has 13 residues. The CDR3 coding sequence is TGTGCCTCCTACAGGGGCTGGGGTTCACCCCTCCACTTT. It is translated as CASYRGWGSPLHF.

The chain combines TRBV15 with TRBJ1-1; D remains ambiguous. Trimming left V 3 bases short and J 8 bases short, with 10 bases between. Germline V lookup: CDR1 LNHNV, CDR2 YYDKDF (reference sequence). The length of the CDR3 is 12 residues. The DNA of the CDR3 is TGTGCCACCAGCAGGGAAAACAGCGAAGCTTTCTTT. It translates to CATSRENSEAFF.

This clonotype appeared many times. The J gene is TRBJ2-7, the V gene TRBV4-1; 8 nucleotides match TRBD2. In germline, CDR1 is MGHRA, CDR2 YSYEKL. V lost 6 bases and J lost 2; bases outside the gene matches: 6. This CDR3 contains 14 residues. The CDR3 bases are TGCGCCAGCAGGGGGACTAGGGGGACCTACGAGCAGTACTTC. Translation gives CASRGTRGTYEQYF.

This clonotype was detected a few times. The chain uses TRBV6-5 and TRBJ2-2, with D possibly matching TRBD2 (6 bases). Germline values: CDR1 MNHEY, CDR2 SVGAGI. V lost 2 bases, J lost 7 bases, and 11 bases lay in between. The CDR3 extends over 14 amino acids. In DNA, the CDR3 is TGTGCCAGCAGTTACGGCGGGGTAGGCGGGGAGCTGTTTTTT. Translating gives CASSYGGVGGELFF.

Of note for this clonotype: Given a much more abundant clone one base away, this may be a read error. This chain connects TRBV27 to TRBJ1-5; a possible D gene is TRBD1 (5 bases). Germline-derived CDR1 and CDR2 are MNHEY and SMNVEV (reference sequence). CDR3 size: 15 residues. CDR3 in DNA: TGTGTCAGCAGTTTATACCGGGGGTTCGATCAGCCCCAGCATTTT. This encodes CVSSLYRGFDQPQHF.

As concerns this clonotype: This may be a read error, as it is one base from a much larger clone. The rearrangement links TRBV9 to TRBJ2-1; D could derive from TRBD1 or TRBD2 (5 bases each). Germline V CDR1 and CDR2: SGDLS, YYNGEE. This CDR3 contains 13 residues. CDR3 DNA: TGTGCCAGCAGCGCAGCCGAGGGGTATGAGCATTTCTTC. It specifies CASSAAEGYEHFF.

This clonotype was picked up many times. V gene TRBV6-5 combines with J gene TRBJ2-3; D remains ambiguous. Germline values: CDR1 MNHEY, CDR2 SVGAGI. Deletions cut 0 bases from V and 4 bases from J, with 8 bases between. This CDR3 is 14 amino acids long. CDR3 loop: CASSYSKHPDTQYF. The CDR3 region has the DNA TGTGCCAGCAGTTACTCGAAGCACCCAGATACGCAGTATTTT.

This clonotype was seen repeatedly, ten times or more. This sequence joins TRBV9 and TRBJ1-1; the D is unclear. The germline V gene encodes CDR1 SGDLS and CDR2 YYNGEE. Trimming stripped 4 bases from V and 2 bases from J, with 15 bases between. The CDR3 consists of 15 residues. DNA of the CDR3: TGTGCCAGCAGCCCTCCTACGGGCCAAAACACTGAAGCTTTCTTT. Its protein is CASSPPTGQNTEAFF.

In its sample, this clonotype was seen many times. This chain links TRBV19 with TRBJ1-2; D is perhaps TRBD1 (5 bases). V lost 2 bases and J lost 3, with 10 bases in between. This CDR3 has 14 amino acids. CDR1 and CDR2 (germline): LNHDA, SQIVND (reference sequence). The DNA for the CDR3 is TGTGCCAGTAGTATACAGGGATTTTACTATGGCTACACCTTC. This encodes CASSIQGFYYGYTF.

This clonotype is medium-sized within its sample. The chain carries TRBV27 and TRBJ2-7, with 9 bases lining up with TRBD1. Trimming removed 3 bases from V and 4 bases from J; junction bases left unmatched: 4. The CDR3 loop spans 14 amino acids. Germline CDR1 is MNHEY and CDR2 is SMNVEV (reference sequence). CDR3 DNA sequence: TGTGCCAGCAGTTTGGGACAGGGTCTGTACGAGCAGTACTTC. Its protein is CASSLGQGLYEQYF.

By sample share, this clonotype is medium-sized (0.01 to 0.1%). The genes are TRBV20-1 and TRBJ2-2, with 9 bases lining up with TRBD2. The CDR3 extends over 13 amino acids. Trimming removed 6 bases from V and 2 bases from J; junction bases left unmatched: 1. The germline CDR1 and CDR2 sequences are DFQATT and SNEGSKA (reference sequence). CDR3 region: CSAGTSNTGELFF. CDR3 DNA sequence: TGCAGTGCCGGGACTAGCAACACCGGGGAGCTGTTTTTT.